This is a list of T cell receptor beta chains from one sample in a study of CD8+CD57+ T cells in acquired aplastic anemia. From the reads, TCRdb called clonotypes with MiXCR, one entry per CDR3 protein. There are around 430,000 distinct CDR3 sequences in the sample; about a third occur only once, and around 0.82% lies in the top ten. Sequenced: sorted CD4+, CD8+, or CD8+CD57+ T cells (not recorded which) from PBMCs. All receptors come from a human donor with aplastic anemia. CDR3s include the opening cysteine and the closing phenylalanine or tryptophan. A D gene is named only where the DNA matches it firmly. Size is omitted from some rows. Given values are once, few, many or a class for expanded clones.

NA TRBJ1-6 many TRBV20-1 TGTTGTATCGGAGTCGATGCCCTCCACTTT CCIGVDALHF
NA TRBJ2-1 NA TRBV11-2 TGTGCCAGTAGCATAAGTCCACCGAGCTCCTACAATGAGCAGTTCTTC CASSISPPSSYNEQFF
NA TRBJ2-5 few TRBV12-3/TRBV12-4 TGTGCCAGCAGTTTCGGCTACGAGACCCAGTACTTC CASSFGYETQYF
NA TRBJ1-1 NA TRBV25-1 TGTGCCAGCAAACTCCTCCCGGACACTGAAGCTTTCTTT CASKLLPDTEAFF
NA TRBJ2-6 many TRBV20-1 TGCAGTGCTAGGTCACGGGGGGCCAACGTCCTGACTTTC CSARSRGANVLTF
NA TRBJ2-5 few TRBV24-1 TGTGCCTCCTCTGACCAGTCAGAGACCCAGTACTTC CASSDQSETQYF
NA TRBJ2-7 NA TRBV7-8 TGTGCCAGCCGGGGTTACGGCTACGAGCAGTACTTC CASRGYGYEQYF
TRBD2 TRBJ2-2 NA TRBV7-2 TGTGCCAGCAGACCTAGCGGCAGGGCGGCCACCGGGGAGCTGTTTTTT CASRPSGRAATGELFF
NA TRBJ2-2 NA TRBV7-6 TGTGCCAGCAGCCTAGGGTCCGGGGCCACCGGGGAGCTGTTTTTT CASSLGSGATGELFF
TRBD1 TRBJ1-1 NA TRBV11-2 TGTGCCAGCAGCTTAGAACAGGGGCCGGACACTGAAGCTTTCTTT CASSLEQGPDTEAFF
NA TRBJ2-7 many TRBV11-2 TGTGCCAGCAGCTTAGAAGCTCCTAATTGGGGAAAACCCTACGAGCAGTACTTC CASSLEAPNWGKPYEQYF
TRBD1 TRBJ1-6 many TRBV11-1 TGTGCCAGCAGCGCACCACCACAGGGGGTCCAGAATTCACCCCTCCACTTT CASSAPPQGVQNSPLHF
NA TRBJ1-6 many TRBV7-8 TGTGCCAGCAGGGAACCGGGGTCAGGTTCACCCCTCCACTTT CASREPGSGSPLHF
NA TRBJ2-7 many TRBV5-1 TGCGCCAGCAGCTCCGAGGTTACCTACGAGCAGTACTTC CASSSEVTYEQYF
NA TRBJ1-2 many TRBV20-1 TGCAGAGGAAACAGGGCCGGGGGCTACACCTTC CRGNRAGGYTF
TRBD2 TRBJ2-7 many TRBV20-1 TGCAGTGCTAGGATCCTAGCGGGCACCTACGAGCAGTACTTC CSARILAGTYEQYF
NA TRBJ1-4 NA TRBV24-1 TGTGCCACCAGTGATAGGGCGTTAAAAAAACTGTTTTTT CATSDRALKKLFF
NA TRBJ1-2 many TRBV19 TGTGCCAGTAGTATCTCCACCCACAGGGCTAGGGGCTACACCTTC CASSISTHRARGYTF
NA TRBJ1-6 many TRBV7-9 TGTGCCAGCAGCTCACGGGACGTTAATTCACCCCTCCACTTT CASSSRDVNSPLHF
NA TRBJ1-2 few TRBV6-1 TGTGCCAGCAGTGTCCCCGGGACGGACCTCTATGGCTACACCTTC CASSVPGTDLYGYTF
NA TRBJ1-5 many TRBV30 TGTGCCTGGAGTATACAGGGTTATCAGCCCCAGCATTTT CAWSIQGYQPQHF
NA TRBJ1-6 many TRBV19 TGTGCCAGTAGTATTTCAGTATGGGTCAAACGCGGGTCACCCCTCCACTTT CASSISVWVKRGSPLHF
NA TRBJ1-4 NA TRBV6-1 TGTGCCAGCAGTGAAGTAGGGTTAGGTGAAAAACTGTTTTTT CASSEVGLGEKLFF
TRBD1 TRBJ2-7 few TRBV6-5 TGTGCCAGCAGTTACTACTCCCCGGGACAGGGTTTCAACGAGCAGTACTTC CASSYYSPGQGFNEQYF
NA TRBJ1-1 many TRBV2 TGTGCCAGCAGTGAACAGGGTCTGTCTGAAGCTTTCTTT CASSEQGLSEAFF
NA TRBJ1-1 many TRBV19 TGTGCCAGTTCGTTTCAGGTTATGAACACTGAAGCTTTCTTT CASSFQVMNTEAFF
TRBD1 TRBJ1-2 many TRBV19 TGTGCCAGTAGTATAGACCTTCGGGACAGTGGGGGCTACACCTTC CASSIDLRDSGGYTF
NA TRBJ2-2 few TRBV11-3 TGTGCCAGCAGCCCGGGACTGAACACCGGGGAGCTGTTTTTT CASSPGLNTGELFF
NA TRBJ1-3 many TRBV4-3 TGCGCCAGCAGCCTGATTAGGAGCTCTGGAAACACCATATATTTT CASSLIRSSGNTIYF
NA TRBJ1-3 many TRBV19 TGTGCCAGTAGTATCCAAGCCACTGGAAACACCATATATTTT CASSIQATGNTIYF
TRBD2 TRBJ2-1 NA TRBV3-1 TGTGCCAGCAGCCAAGCTAGCGGGGAGGGTGAGCAGTTCTTC CASSQASGEGEQFF
NA TRBJ2-7 NA TRBV5-1 TGCGCCAGCAGCTTGGCGGGCAGAGGGTTTACCTACGAGCAGTACTTC CASSLAGRGFTYEQYF
NA TRBJ2-5 NA TRBV2 TGTGCCAGCAGTGAAATTAGACAAGAGACCCAGTACTTC CASSEIRQETQYF
TRBD1 TRBJ2-3 once TRBV9 TGTGCCAGCAGCTCCGACAGGGGCGCCGGATATACGCAGTATTTT CASSSDRGAGYTQYF
NA TRBJ2-3 few TRBV7-9 TGTGCCAGCAGCCTCGAGGACCTAAGGGTAGATACGCAGTATTTT CASSLEDLRVDTQYF
TRBD1 TRBJ1-5 many TRBV9 TGTGCCAGCAGCTCTGGGACAGGTCCCGATCAGCCCCAGCATTTT CASSSGTGPDQPQHF
NA TRBJ2-6 many TRBV19 TGTGCCAGTAGTTGGGGTCCCTCTGGGGCCAACGTCCTGACTTTC CASSWGPSGANVLTF
NA TRBJ2-1 NA TRBV6-1 TGTGCCAGCACCCTACTTGGCAATGAGCAGTTCTTC CASTLLGNEQFF
NA TRBJ2-2 NA TRBV7-9 TGTGCCAGCAGCCCAGGAGTCTACACCGGGGAGCTGTTTTTT CASSPGVYTGELFF
TRBD1 TRBJ1-2 many TRBV2 TGTGCCAGCAGCTACGGGACAGTGAGTCTCTATGGCTACACCTTC CASSYGTVSLYGYTF